The rows below give T cell receptor beta chains drawn from one sample of a study of radiotherapy plus CTLA-4 blockade in lung cancer. Only in-frame clones appear in the TCRdb table, and some are missing; sequencing was by immunoSEQ multiplex PCR. Of over 60,000 clones listed, about 87% were seen once; the top ten hold roughly 0.95%. The sequencing here drew on peripheral blood, taken from a patient treated with radiotherapy plus ipilimumab. The origin of the receptors is a human donor with non-small cell lung cancer who had stable disease on radiotherapy plus ipilimumab. CDR3s include the opening cysteine and the closing phenylalanine or tryptophan. D genes are given only for firm matches. The size field is filled for only some rows; it gives once, few, many or a size class.

v_call: TRBV2
j_call: TRBJ1-2
clone_size: .
d_call: .
cdr3_length: 14
cdr3_aa: CASSEVQGWNGYTF
cdr3_nt: TGTGCCAGCAGTGAAGTACAGGGTTGGAATGGCTACACCTTC

v_call: TRBV19
j_call: TRBJ1-5
clone_size: .
d_call: .
cdr3_length: 14
cdr3_aa: CASSIRRPNQPQHF
cdr3_nt: TGTGCCAGTAGTATTAGACGGCCCAATCAGCCCCAGCATTTT

v_call: TRBV6-6
j_call: TRBJ2-1
clone_size: .
d_call: .
cdr3_length: 14
cdr3_aa: CASSSGWGGGEQFF
cdr3_nt: TGTGCCAGCAGTTCTGGGTGGGGTGGGGGTGAGCAGTTCTTC

v_call: TRBV6-1
j_call: TRBJ1-1
clone_size: once
d_call: .
cdr3_length: 11
cdr3_aa: CASSMGQVQVF
cdr3_nt: TGTGCCAGCAGCATGGGGCAGGTCCAGGTCTTT

v_call: TRBV19
j_call: TRBJ2-3
clone_size: .
d_call: TRBD1
cdr3_length: 16
cdr3_aa: CASSTYRDRGTDTQYF
cdr3_nt: TGTGCCAGTAGTACCTACCGGGACAGGGGCACAGATACGCAGTATTTT

v_call: TRBV6-1
j_call: TRBJ1-5
clone_size: .
d_call: TRBD1
cdr3_length: 15
cdr3_aa: CASSGNTGGDQPQHF
cdr3_nt: TGTGCCAGCAGTGGAAACACAGGGGGCGATCAGCCCCAGCATTTT

v_call: TRBV19
j_call: TRBJ1-3
clone_size: .
d_call: .
cdr3_length: 12
cdr3_aa: CASSDPTNTIYF
cdr3_nt: TGTGCCAGTAGTGACCCGACAAACACCATATATTTT

v_call: TRBV7-2
j_call: TRBJ2-5
clone_size: .
d_call: TRBD2
cdr3_length: 14
cdr3_aa: CASSPWGGGETQYF
cdr3_nt: TGTGCCAGCAGCCCATGGGGGGGAGGTGAGACCCAGTACTTC

v_call: TRBV7-2
j_call: TRBJ2-3
clone_size: .
d_call: .
cdr3_length: 16
cdr3_aa: CASSSPLGSYTDTQYF
cdr3_nt: TGTGCCAGCAGCTCCCCTCTTGGCAGCTACACAGATACGCAGTATTTT

v_call: TRBV7-2
j_call: TRBJ1-1
clone_size: .
d_call: TRBD1
cdr3_length: 15
cdr3_aa: CASSLGDRRNTEAFF
cdr3_nt: TGTGCCAGCAGCTTAGGGGACAGGAGGAACACTGAAGCTTTCTTT

v_call: TRBV6-1
j_call: TRBJ1-5
clone_size: few
d_call: .
cdr3_length: 15
cdr3_aa: CASSEPGISNQPQHF
cdr3_nt: TGTGCCAGCAGTGAACCAGGGATTAGCAATCAGCCCCAGCATTTT

v_call: TRBV7-9
j_call: TRBJ2-6
clone_size: .
d_call: .
cdr3_length: 18
cdr3_aa: CASSYPRGTLSGANVLTF
cdr3_nt: TGTGCCAGCAGCTACCCCAGGGGTACCCTCTCTGGGGCCAACGTCCTGACTTTC

v_call: TRBV4-2
j_call: TRBJ1-6
clone_size: once
d_call: TRBD1
cdr3_length: 15
cdr3_aa: CASSQEGQANSPLHF
cdr3_nt: TGTGCCAGCAGCCAAGAGGGACAGGCGAATTCACCCCTCCACTTT

v_call: TRBV18
j_call: TRBJ2-3
clone_size: .
d_call: .
cdr3_length: 17
cdr3_aa: CASSPPVGIQSTDTQYF
cdr3_nt: TGTGCCAGCTCACCACCGGTCGGGATCCAAAGCACAGATACGCAGTATTTT

v_call: TRBV25-1
j_call: TRBJ2-1
clone_size: once
d_call: TRBD2
cdr3_length: 14
cdr3_aa: CASSESGRFDEQFF
cdr3_nt: TGTGCCAGCAGTGAGAGCGGGAGATTCGATGAGCAGTTCTTC

v_call: TRBV4-1
j_call: TRBJ2-7
clone_size: .
d_call: .
cdr3_length: 11
cdr3_aa: CASREGNEQYF
cdr3_nt: TGCGCCAGCCGAGAAGGTAACGAGCAGTACTTC

v_call: TRBV28
j_call: TRBJ1-6
clone_size: .
d_call: .
cdr3_length: 16
cdr3_aa: CASSGGWTATGSPLHF
cdr3_nt: TGTGCCAGCAGCGGGGGGTGGACAGCAACAGGTTCACCCCTCCACTTT

v_call: TRBV11-3
j_call: TRBJ2-7
clone_size: .
d_call: TRBD2
cdr3_length: 16
cdr3_aa: CASSPRELAIIYEQYF
cdr3_nt: TGTGCCAGCAGCCCAAGGGAACTAGCGATTATCTACGAGCAGTACTTC

v_call: TRBV9
j_call: TRBJ2-2
clone_size: .
d_call: .
cdr3_length: 12
cdr3_aa: CASSLIPGELFF
cdr3_nt: TGTGCCAGCAGCCTAATCCCCGGGGAGCTGTTTTTT

v_call: TRBV7-8
j_call: TRBJ2-1
clone_size: .
d_call: TRBD2
cdr3_length: 17
cdr3_aa: CASSSIAGSSSYNEQFF
cdr3_nt: TGTGCCAGCAGCTCAATAGCGGGGTCGAGCTCCTACAATGAGCAGTTCTTC

v_call: TRBV5-5
j_call: TRBJ2-5
clone_size: .
d_call: .
cdr3_length: 14
cdr3_aa: CASSLTWGQETQYF
cdr3_nt: TGTGCCAGCAGCTTGACTTGGGGGCAAGAGACCCAGTACTTC

v_call: TRBV2
j_call: TRBJ1-5
clone_size: .
d_call: TRBD1
cdr3_length: 15
cdr3_aa: CASNLGQAYNQPQHF
cdr3_nt: TGTGCCAGCAATCTGGGACAGGCCTATAATCAGCCCCAGCATTTT

v_call: TRBV7-2
j_call: TRBJ1-3
clone_size: few
d_call: .
cdr3_length: 14
cdr3_aa: CASSPHGSGNTIYF
cdr3_nt: TGTGCCAGCAGCCCCCATGGCTCTGGAAACACCATATATTTT

v_call: TRBV18
j_call: TRBJ1-2
clone_size: .
d_call: .
cdr3_length: 12
cdr3_aa: CASSPLGNGYTF
cdr3_nt: TGTGCCAGCTCACCCCTGGGCAATGGCTACACCTTC

v_call: TRBV7-3
j_call: TRBJ1-2
clone_size: .
d_call: .
cdr3_length: 15
cdr3_aa: CASSLNPGGGNGYTF
cdr3_nt: TGTGCCAGCAGCTTAAACCCAGGCGGTGGGAATGGCTACACCTTC

v_call: TRBV7-2
j_call: TRBJ1-1
clone_size: .
d_call: .
cdr3_length: 14
cdr3_aa: CASSFLTGNTEAFF
cdr3_nt: TGTGCCAGCAGCTTCCTGACAGGGAACACTGAAGCTTTCTTT

v_call: TRBV9
j_call: TRBJ2-2
clone_size: .
d_call: TRBD2
cdr3_length: 14
cdr3_aa: CASSGLAYGGELFF
cdr3_nt: TGTGCCAGCAGTGGACTAGCCTACGGCGGGGAGCTGTTTTTT

v_call: TRBV13
j_call: TRBJ1-4
clone_size: .
d_call: .
cdr3_length: 17
cdr3_aa: CASSPAAGYRSNEKLFF
cdr3_nt: TGTGCCAGCAGCCCTGCCGCCGGATACAGGAGTAATGAAAAACTGTTTTTT

v_call: TRBV28
j_call: TRBJ2-7
clone_size: .
d_call: TRBD2
cdr3_length: 13
cdr3_aa: CASSSRSGRAWYF
cdr3_nt: TGTGCCAGCAGTTCTAGAAGCGGGAGGGCATGGTACTTC

v_call: TRBV29-1
j_call: TRBJ2-2
clone_size: .
d_call: TRBD1
cdr3_length: 14
cdr3_aa: CSVGTGTNTGELFF
cdr3_nt: TGCAGCGTGGGGACAGGGACGAACACCGGGGAGCTGTTTTTT

v_call: TRBV6-1
j_call: TRBJ2-2
clone_size: .
d_call: .
cdr3_length: 13
cdr3_aa: CASSRANTGELFF
cdr3_nt: TGTGCCAGCAGCAGGGCCAACACCGGGGAGCTGTTTTTT

v_call: TRBV10-2
j_call: TRBJ2-7
clone_size: .
d_call: .
cdr3_length: 11
cdr3_aa: CASQGSYEQYF
cdr3_nt: TGCGCCAGCCAGGGCTCCTACGAGCAGTACTTC

v_call: TRBV19
j_call: TRBJ1-4
clone_size: .
d_call: .
cdr3_length: 14
cdr3_aa: CASKVTATNEKLFF
cdr3_nt: TGTGCCAGTAAAGTGACTGCAACTAATGAAAAACTGTTTTTT

v_call: TRBV6-5
j_call: TRBJ1-1
clone_size: .
d_call: TRBD1
cdr3_length: 15
cdr3_aa: CASRKDRGRNTEAFF
cdr3_nt: TGTGCCAGCAGAAAGGACAGGGGGCGAAACACTGAAGCTTTCTTT

v_call: TRBV29-1
j_call: TRBJ1-2
clone_size: .
d_call: .
cdr3_length: 15
cdr3_aa: CSVESRQANNFGYTF
cdr3_nt: TGCAGCGTTGAATCACGACAGGCTAATAACTTCGGCTACACCTTC

v_call: TRBV28
j_call: TRBJ1-2
clone_size: .
d_call: .
cdr3_length: 14
cdr3_aa: CASSFGRADYGYTF
cdr3_nt: TGTGCCAGCAGTTTTGGCAGGGCGGACTATGGCTACACCTTC

v_call: TRBV12-5
j_call: TRBJ1-5
clone_size: .
d_call: .
cdr3_length: 13
cdr3_aa: CASGPDQGQPQHF
cdr3_nt: TGTGCTAGTGGTCCCGATCAGGGGCAGCCCCAGCATTTT

v_call: TRBV4-1
j_call: TRBJ2-7
clone_size: once
d_call: .
cdr3_length: 13
cdr3_aa: CASSRDGFYEQYF
cdr3_nt: TGCGCCAGCAGCCGGGACGGGTTCTACGAGCAGTACTTC

v_call: TRBV2
j_call: TRBJ1-5
clone_size: .
d_call: TRBD1
cdr3_length: 16
cdr3_aa: CASSYEDRGRTQPQHF
cdr3_nt: TGTGCCAGCAGTTACGAGGACAGGGGTAGGACTCAGCCCCAGCATTTT

v_call: TRBV15
j_call: TRBJ2-5
clone_size: .
d_call: TRBD2
cdr3_length: 15
cdr3_aa: CATSRVLAAQETQYF
cdr3_nt: TGTGCCACCAGCAGAGTACTAGCGGCCCAAGAGACCCAGTACTTC

v_call: TRBV23-1
j_call: TRBJ1-4
clone_size: .
d_call: TRBD1
cdr3_length: 17
cdr3_aa: CASRLDRGEGDDEKLFF
cdr3_nt: TGCGCCAGCAGACTGGACAGGGGTGAAGGTGATGATGAAAAACTGTTTTTT

v_call: TRBV27
j_call: TRBJ2-5
clone_size: .
d_call: TRBD1
cdr3_length: 16
cdr3_aa: CASSLLGGTGRETQYF
cdr3_nt: TGTGCCAGCAGTTTATTGGGCGGGACAGGGAGAGAGACCCAGTACTTC

v_call: TRBV30
j_call: TRBJ2-3
clone_size: .
d_call: .
cdr3_length: 15
cdr3_aa: CAWRPPAPPPDTQYF
cdr3_nt: TGTGCCTGGAGACCGCCTGCTCCCCCTCCAGATACGCAGTATTTT

v_call: TRBV6-5
j_call: TRBJ1-2
clone_size: .
d_call: .
cdr3_length: 13
cdr3_aa: CASSYPGKGGYTF
cdr3_nt: TGTGCCAGCAGTTATCCAGGGAAAGGAGGCTACACCTTC

v_call: TRBV28
j_call: TRBJ1-4
clone_size: .
d_call: TRBD1
cdr3_length: 15
cdr3_aa: CASSWGQPTNEKLFF
cdr3_nt: TGTGCCAGCAGTTGGGGACAGCCAACTAATGAAAAACTGTTTTTT

v_call: TRBV5-8
j_call: TRBJ1-2
clone_size: .
d_call: .
cdr3_length: 15
cdr3_aa: CASASGFVFIYGYTF
cdr3_nt: TGTGCCAGCGCCTCAGGGTTTGTCTTTATCTATGGCTACACCTTC